The sequence of this TCR beta chain was determined in a study of blood T cell repertoires in COVID-19. Overall study context: Sources were T cells, B-cell-depleted T cells, or PBMCs; the material itself was cDNA or gDNA.

Assignment of participants to cohorts was predicated upon participant-reported clinical history. CDR1 is SNHLY, CDR2 FYNNEI, per germline. Trimming pared 4 bases from V and 5 bases from J, leaving 11 bases between. The CDR3 totals 13 residues. The method was immunoSEQ multiplex PCR; TCRdb's version includes in-frame clones alone and lacks a portion of them. The data contain 250,000 to 350,000 clones, roughly nine tenths of them singletons. The rearrangement joins TRBV2 to TRBJ2-5; D ambiguous. Sequenced input: PBMCs or T cells enriched from blood (not recorded which). This clonotype was obtained from a woman aged 40 to 55 who had recovered from COVID-19. The CDR3 DNA follows: TGTGCCAGCAGTGGCGGCCCTAGGGAGACCCAGTACTTC. Encoded protein: CASSGGPRETQYF.